These 16 T cell receptor beta chains were all obtained from the same sample, sequenced in a study of shared clonotypes between healthy human individuals. Clones were sequenced by immunoSEQ multiplex PCR, and TCRdb holds only the in-frame ones, with some missing. The sample shows around 1,100,000 clones, 77% of them seen only once. Material for sequencing was memory CD4+ T cells from PBMCs. Subset meaning: CD45RA-negative fraction. All receptors come from a man younger than 35 in good health. Some clones in this sample may be carry-over from other donors' samples.

The chain joins TRBV2 to TRBJ2-5, with TRBD2 matching over 10 bases. After removal of 3 bases from V and 1 base from J, the junction contained 2 bases not matched to a gene. CDR1 and CDR2 from the germline V gene are SNHLY and FYNNEI. The CDR3 contains 15 residues. The CDR3 nucleotides are TGTGCCAGCAGTGAGACTAGCGGGTTCCAAGAGACCCAGTACTTC. Amino acid sequence: CASSETSGFQETQYF.

With regard to this clone: Different DNA sequences within this sample yield the same CDR3. The chain carries TRBV5-1 and TRBJ2-3; the D is unclear. The CDR3 spans 12 residues. With 0 bases removed from V and 5 bases from J, the gap between germline ends came to 4 bases. Germline V gives CDR1 SGHRS, CDR2 YFSETQ. CDR3 nucleotide sequence: TGCGCCAGCAGCTTGGTGCTAGATACGCAGTATTTT. Translation gives CASSLVLDTQYF.

This chain uses TRBV6-1 with TRBJ2-7; 7 nucleotides line up with TRBD2. Germline V gene data show CDR1 as MNHNS and CDR2 as SASEGT. V dropped 5 bases and J dropped 5; count of bases not matched to a gene: 9. The CDR3 runs to 14 residues. CDR3 sequence: CASSPRTSFHEQYF. In DNA, the CDR3 is TGTGCCAGCAGTCCCCGGACTAGTTTCCACGAGCAGTACTTC.

The chain uses TRBV30 and TRBJ1-2; D gene unclear. Germline V gene sequence: CDR1 GTSNPN, CDR2 SVGIG (reference sequence). V lost 0 bases to trimming and J lost 0 bases, with 11 bases between them. This CDR3 spans 15 amino acids. This CDR3 reads CAWSVLAVTNYGYTF. As DNA, the CDR3 is TGTGCCTGGAGTGTACTGGCGGTCACTAACTATGGCTACACCTTC.

This clone has only a few counts. A far larger clone is one base from this, pointing to a likely read error. The chain combines TRBV6-1 with TRBJ2-6, with D perhaps matching TRBD1 or TRBD2 (5 bases each). CDR1 MNHNS and CDR2 SASEGT come from the germline V gene. The CDR3 is 16 residues long. CDR3 region: CASSELDFSGANALTF. CDR3 sequence (DNA): TGTGCCAGCAGTGAATTGGACTTCTCTGGGGCCAACGCCCTGACTTTC.

The chain carries TRBV4-2 and TRBJ2-3; 11 bases map to TRBD2. CDR1 and CDR2 from the germline V gene are LGHNA and YNFKEQ. V dropped 2 bases and J dropped 5; count of bases not matched to a gene: 6. The CDR3 consists of 16 residues. CDR3 protein: CASSQQAGLAEDTQYF. For the CDR3, the DNA is TGTGCCAGCAGCCAACAAGCGGGACTAGCGGAAGATACGCAGTATTTT.

As to this clone: This CDR3 is also generated by other DNA sequences in the sample. J is TRBJ1-4 and V is TRBV5-1; 7 bases map to TRBD1. V dropped 4 bases and J dropped 2; count of bases not matched to a gene: 5. The germline V gene encodes CDR1 SGHRS and CDR2 YFSETQ. The CDR3 has 15 amino acids. The CDR3 spells CASSDPQGTNEKLFF. The CDR3 DNA sequence: TGCGCCAGCAGCGACCCACAGGGGACTAATGAAAAACTGTTTTTT.

Turning to this clone: Given a much more abundant clone one base away, this may be a read error. Within the sample, other DNA sequences also encode this same CDR3. This sequence joins TRBV18 and TRBJ2-1; 12 nucleotides line up with TRBD2. The CDR3 is made up of 15 amino acids. The germline V gene has CDR1 KGHSH and CDR2 LQKENI. V shed 3 bases, J shed 4 bases, and the junction held 1 base outside the gene matches. The DNA for the CDR3 is TGTGCCAGCTCACCTGGACTAGCGGGATACAATGAGCAGTTCTTC. This encodes CASSPGLAGYNEQFF.

A word on this clone: Other DNA sequences in this sample translate to the same CDR3. The chain has TRBV11-3 and TRBJ1-1; TRBD1 is a possible D gene (6 bases). Germline V CDR1 and CDR2: SGHNT, YENEEA. The CDR3 sequence is 13 residues long. V lost 4 bases and J 3 bases, leaving 9 bases between the germline ends. The DNA for the CDR3 is TGTGCCAGCAGCTCCGGACAGTACACTGAAGCTTTCTTT. Its translation: CASSSGQYTEAFF. Based on the CDR3 plus reference TRBV11-3 and TRBJ1-1, the full variable domain is EAGVVQSPRYKIIEKKQPVAFWCNPISGHNTLYWYLQNLGQGPELLIRYENEEAVDDSQLPKDRFSAERLKGVDSTLKIQPAELGDSAVYLCASSSGQYTEAFFGQGTRLTVV.

The chain has TRBV5-4 and TRBJ2-1, with TRBD1 matching over 7 bases. The CDR3 totals 16 residues. Germline V gene lookup returns CDR1 SGHNT and CDR2 YYREEE (reference sequence). Trimming removed 2 bases from V and 2 bases from J; junction bases left unmatched: 7. CDR3 sequence: CASSFSTGVAYNEQFF. For the CDR3, the DNA is TGTGCCAGCAGCTTCTCAACAGGGGTTGCCTACAATGAGCAGTTCTTC.

The rearrangement joins TRBV11-2 to TRBJ2-2; TRBD2 matches at 7 bases. The CDR3 is 17 amino acids. Germline V lookup: CDR1 SGHAT, CDR2 FQNNGV. The J segment lost 2 bases and the V segment lost 6 bases, leaving 12 bases of the junction unmatched. CDR3 sequence reads: CASRPQLGLTNTGELFF. Here the CDR3 DNA reads TGTGCCAGCAGACCCCAGCTGGGACTAACCAACACCGGGGAGCTGTTTTTT.

The CDR3 sequence is CASSSGREDSGANVLTF. The DNA for the CDR3 is TGTGCCAGCAGTTCCGGTAGGGAGGACTCCGGGGCCAACGTCCTGACTTTC. J is TRBJ2-6 and V is TRBV27, with TRBD2 as a possible D gene (6 bases). CDR3 length: 17 amino acids. The germline V gene has CDR1 MNHEY and CDR2 SMNVEV (reference sequence). Deletions cut 4 bases from V and 4 bases from J, with 17 bases between.

V usage is TRBV6-1 and J usage is TRBJ1-3, with D perhaps matching TRBD1 (6 bases). Germline assignment: CDR1 MNHNS and CDR2 SASEGT. Trimming pared 7 bases from V and 7 bases from J, leaving 17 bases between. This CDR3 is 14 amino acids long. The CDR3 DNA reads TGTGCCAGCAATATAGGGGGATTCGGGAACACCATATATTTT. Its protein is CASNIGGFGNTIYF.

The chain's CDR3 is CASSVGWIISGNTIYF. CDR3 nucleotide sequence: TGTGCCAGCAGCGTAGGGTGGATCATCTCTGGAAACACCATATATTTT. The V gene is TRBV9, the J gene TRBJ1-3; D remains ambiguous. The CDR3 runs 16 residues. The V end lost 0 bases, the J end lost 0 bases, and 10 bases lay between the germline ends. CDR1 and CDR2 (germline): SGDLS, YYNGEE.

This sequence joins TRBV18 and TRBJ2-7; 7 bases are a match to TRBD2. The junction had 2 bases not matched to a gene; V was cut back by 2 bases and J by 4 bases. Germline V gene data show CDR1 as KGHSH and CDR2 as LQKENI. CDR3 size: 13 residues. DNA for the CDR3: TGTGCCAGCTCACCAAGCGGGAATTACGAGCAGTACTTC. It encodes CASSPSGNYEQYF.

The chain links TRBV27 to TRBJ2-5; tentative D call: TRBD1 (6 bases). The V end was cut by 7 bases, the J end by 4 bases, with 19 bases between. This CDR3 region has 15 residues. From germline, CDR1 is MNHEY and CDR2 SMNVEV (reference sequence). The CDR3 spells CASNPGPGVIETQYF. The CDR3 region has the DNA TGTGCCAGCAACCCCGGTCCAGGGGTAATAGAGACCCAGTACTTC.